A selection of T cell receptor beta chains follows, all from one sample in a study of CXCR3-negative and CXCR3-positive naive CD8 T cells. For each CDR3 protein, TCRdb gives one entry from its re-call of the 5' RACE reads, without DNA. In total, the table holds approximately 90,000 distinct CDR3 sequences. The material sequenced was naive CXCR3+ CD8+ T cells from blood. The receptors stem from a human donor in good health. Some clones in this sample may be carry-over from other donors' samples. The CDR3 runs from the conserved cysteine through the conserved F or W.

j_gene: TRBJ2-1; v_gene: TRBV29-1; CDR3aa: CSVVLGQGGNEQFF
j_gene: TRBJ2-2; v_gene: TRBV29-1; CDR3aa: CSVASQEGPLTGELFF
j_gene: TRBJ2-1; v_gene: TRBV5-5; CDR3aa: CASSQGTGSDEQFF
j_gene: TRBJ2-1; v_gene: TRBV5-1; CDR3aa: CASSQTSSNEQFF
j_gene: TRBJ2-2; v_gene: TRBV12-3/TRBV12-4; CDR3aa: CASRHGVLAGEGTGELFF
j_gene: TRBJ2-2; v_gene: TRBV5-1; CDR3aa: CASSSGQGAPQGELFF
j_gene: TRBJ1-2; v_gene: TRBV12-3/TRBV12-4; CDR3aa: CASSQGAAGYTF
j_gene: TRBJ2-1; v_gene: TRBV30; CDR3aa: CAWSAGGHEQFF
j_gene: TRBJ1-1; v_gene: TRBV29-1; CDR3aa: CSNGQGLNTEAFF
j_gene: TRBJ2-7; v_gene: TRBV6-2/TRBV6-3; CDR3aa: CASSYSKRQTYEQYF
j_gene: TRBJ2-7; v_gene: TRBV5-1; CDR3aa: CASSLGGEQYF
j_gene: TRBJ2-5; v_gene: TRBV29-1; CDR3aa: CSVATQGPETQYF
j_gene: TRBJ2-1; v_gene: TRBV9; CDR3aa: CASSGLASGVTSSYNEQFF
j_gene: TRBJ2-7; v_gene: TRBV20-1; CDR3aa: CSAPRGSYEQYF
j_gene: TRBJ2-1; v_gene: TRBV14; CDR3aa: CASSPSSGSYNEQFF
j_gene: TRBJ1-1; v_gene: TRBV5-1; CDR3aa: CASSLVRMNTEAFF
j_gene: TRBJ2-3; v_gene: TRBV29-1; CDR3aa: CSVPLADTQYF
j_gene: TRBJ1-1; v_gene: TRBV7-9; CDR3aa: CASSPRGGGNTEAFF
j_gene: TRBJ2-1; v_gene: TRBV28; CDR3aa: CASIPTPRLVPPYNEQFF
j_gene: TRBJ2-3; v_gene: TRBV5-8; CDR3aa: CASSFLDSTDTQYF